One TCR beta chain is described in this entry. The antigen is unknown. Individuals who donated were healthy Caucasians from Russia aged about 6 to 100. This entry belongs to a study of blood T cells in healthy people across ages. It was with a sample-barcoded 5' primer and a J-beta primer mix that a second PCR of about 6 to 11 cycles was run. TCRdb re-derived calls from the 5' RACE reads in MiXCR, one entry per CDR3 protein. The data show 650,000 or so distinct CDR3 sequences, approximately 52% seen once. Study conclusions and caveats: The fall in TCR beta diversity per million T cells was roughly linear with age. Naive CD4+ cell counts and diversity both ran higher in long-lived than in aged donors.

The CDR3 consists of 15 residues. Germline V CDR1 and CDR2: MDHEN, SYDVKM. The germline V and J ends were trimmed by 4 bases and 2 bases, with 15 bases remaining between them. Source material: blood. The V gene is TRBV28, the J gene TRBJ2-7; weak D call: TRBD1 (6 bases). This sequence was found in a woman aged 80 or over in good health. CDR3 sequence (DNA): TGTGCCAGCAGTTCATCAGGGGTCAGCACCTACGAGCAGTACTTC. This encodes CASSSSGVSTYEQYF.